This T cell receptor (beta chain) was sequenced during a study of CD8 T cells in Susac syndrome. Study-wide points: As the study acknowledged, the number of individuals in its TCR sequencing and HLA analysis was relatively small.

RNA, at about 0.45 to 1 ug, was reverse transcribed with random hexamers. One entry per CDR3 protein, called by TCRdb with MiXCR from the immunoSEQ multiplex PCR reads. This repertoire shows some 190,000 distinct CDR3 sequences, just under 95% found once; its top ten account for 0.1%. The control participants were healthy donors, and these controls were matched with respect to both age and sex. V was pared by 3 bases and J by 1 base, with 6 bases of the junction left unmatched. Germline CDR1 reads KGHSH; CDR2 reads LQKENI. The CDR3 totals 16 residues. Of note for this clonotype: What it binds is unknown.

This chain uses TRBV18 with TRBJ2-3, with 8 bases identical to TRBD1. The sequence derives from a human donor in good health. Sequenced material: CD4+ T cells from PBMCs. CDR3 amino acids: CASSPTDRAGTDTQYF. The CDR3 DNA sequence: TGTGCCAGCTCACCTACGGACAGGGCTGGCACAGATACGCAGTATTTT.